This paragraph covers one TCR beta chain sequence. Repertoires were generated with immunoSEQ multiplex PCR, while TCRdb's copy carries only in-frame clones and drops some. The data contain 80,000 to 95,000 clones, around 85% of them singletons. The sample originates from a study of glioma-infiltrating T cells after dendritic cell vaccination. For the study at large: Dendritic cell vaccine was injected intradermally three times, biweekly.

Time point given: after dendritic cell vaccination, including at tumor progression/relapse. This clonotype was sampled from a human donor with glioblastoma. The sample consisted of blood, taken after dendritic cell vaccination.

Here the CDR3 DNA reads TGTGCCAGCTCATCTACCGGGACAGGGTACGGTTCGGATTCCTACGAGCAGTACTTC. Translating gives CASSSTGTGYGSDSYEQYF. The chain couples TRBV18 to TRBJ2-7, with 9 nucleotides matching TRBD1. CDR1 and CDR2 (germline): KGHSH, LQKENI. The CDR3 is 19 amino acids. V lost 5 bases, J lost 1 base, and 18 bases stayed unmatched.